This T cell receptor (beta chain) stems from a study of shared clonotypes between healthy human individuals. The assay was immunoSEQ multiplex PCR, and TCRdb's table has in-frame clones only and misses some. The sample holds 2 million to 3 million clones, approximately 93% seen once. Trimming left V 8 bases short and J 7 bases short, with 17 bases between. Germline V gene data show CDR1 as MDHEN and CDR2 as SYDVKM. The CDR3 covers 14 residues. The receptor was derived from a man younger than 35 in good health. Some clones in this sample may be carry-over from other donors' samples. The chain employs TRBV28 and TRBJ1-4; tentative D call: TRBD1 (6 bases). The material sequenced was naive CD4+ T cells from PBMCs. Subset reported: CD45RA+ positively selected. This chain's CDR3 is CASHSTGRTEKLFF. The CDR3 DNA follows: TGTGCCAGCCACTCTACAGGGAGGACTGAAAAACTGTTTTTT.